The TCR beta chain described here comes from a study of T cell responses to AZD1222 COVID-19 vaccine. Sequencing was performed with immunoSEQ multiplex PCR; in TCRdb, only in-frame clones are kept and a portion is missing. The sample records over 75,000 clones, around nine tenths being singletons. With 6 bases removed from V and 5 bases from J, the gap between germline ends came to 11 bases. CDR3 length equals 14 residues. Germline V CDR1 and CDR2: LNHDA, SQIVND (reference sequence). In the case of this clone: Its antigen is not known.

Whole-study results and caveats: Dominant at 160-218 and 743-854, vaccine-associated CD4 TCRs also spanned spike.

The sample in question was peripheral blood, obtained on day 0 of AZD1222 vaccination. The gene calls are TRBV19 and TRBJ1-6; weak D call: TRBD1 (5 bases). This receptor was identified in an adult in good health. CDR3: CASSRKGDNSPLHF. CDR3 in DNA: TGTGCCAGTAGCAGAAAAGGGGATAATTCACCCCTCCACTTT.